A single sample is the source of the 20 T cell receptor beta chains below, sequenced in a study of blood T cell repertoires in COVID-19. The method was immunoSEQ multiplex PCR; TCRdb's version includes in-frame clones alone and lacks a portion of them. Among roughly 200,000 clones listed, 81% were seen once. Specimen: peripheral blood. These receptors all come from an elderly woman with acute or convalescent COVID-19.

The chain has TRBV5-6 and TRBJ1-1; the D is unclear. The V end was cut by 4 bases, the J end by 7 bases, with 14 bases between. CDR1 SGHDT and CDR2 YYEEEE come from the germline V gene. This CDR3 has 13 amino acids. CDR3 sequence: CASSPPRGGEAFF. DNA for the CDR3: TGTGCCAGCAGCCCCCCGCGGGGAGGTGAAGCTTTCTTT.

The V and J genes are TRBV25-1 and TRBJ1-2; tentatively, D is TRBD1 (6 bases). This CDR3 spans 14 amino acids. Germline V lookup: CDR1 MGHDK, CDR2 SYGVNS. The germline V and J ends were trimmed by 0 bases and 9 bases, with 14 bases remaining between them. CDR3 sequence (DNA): TGTGCCAGCAGTGAATATGGGGGCATGAGGAGCTACACCTTC. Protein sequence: CASSEYGGMRSYTF.

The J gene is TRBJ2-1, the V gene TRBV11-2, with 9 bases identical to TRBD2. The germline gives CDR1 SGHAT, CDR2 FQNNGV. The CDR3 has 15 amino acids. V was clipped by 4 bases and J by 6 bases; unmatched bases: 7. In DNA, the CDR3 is TGTGCCAGCAGCTCTAGGGCGGGGGGGATCAATGAGCAGTTCTTC. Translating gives CASSSRAGGINEQFF.

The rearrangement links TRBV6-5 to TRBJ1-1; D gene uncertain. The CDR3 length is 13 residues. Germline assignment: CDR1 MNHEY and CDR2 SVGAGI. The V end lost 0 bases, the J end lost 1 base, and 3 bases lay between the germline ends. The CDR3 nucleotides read TGTGCCAGCAGTTACTCTAGGAACACTGAAGCTTTCTTT. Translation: CASSYSRNTEAFF.

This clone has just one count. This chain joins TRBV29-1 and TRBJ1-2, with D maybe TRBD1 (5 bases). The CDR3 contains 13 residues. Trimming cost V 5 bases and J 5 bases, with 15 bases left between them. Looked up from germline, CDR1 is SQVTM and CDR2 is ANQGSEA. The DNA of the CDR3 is TGCAGCGTTCTTCGAAGGGCAGGGTATGGCTACACCTTC. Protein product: CSVLRRAGYGYTF. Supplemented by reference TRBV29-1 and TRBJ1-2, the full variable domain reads SAVISQKPSRDICQRGTSLTIQCQVDSQVTMMFWYRQQPGQSLTLIATANQGSEATYESGFVIDKFPISRPNLTFSTLTVSNMSPEDSSIYLCSVLRRAGYGYTFGSGTRLTVV.

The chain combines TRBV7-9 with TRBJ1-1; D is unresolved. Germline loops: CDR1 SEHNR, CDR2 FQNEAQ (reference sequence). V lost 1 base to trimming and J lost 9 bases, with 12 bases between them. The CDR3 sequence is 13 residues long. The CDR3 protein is CASSLGDKYKAFF. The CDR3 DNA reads TGTGCCAGCAGCTTAGGAGACAAGTACAAAGCTTTCTTT.

The CDR3 region is CSVVPLNTEAFF. The DNA of the CDR3 is TGCAGCGTTGTCCCTCTGAACACTGAAGCTTTCTTT. This chain links TRBV29-1 with TRBJ1-1; D gene unclear. The CDR3 totals 12 residues. Germline-derived CDR1 and CDR2 are SQVTM and ANQGSEA. The germline V and J ends were trimmed by 4 bases and 0 bases, with 6 bases remaining between them.

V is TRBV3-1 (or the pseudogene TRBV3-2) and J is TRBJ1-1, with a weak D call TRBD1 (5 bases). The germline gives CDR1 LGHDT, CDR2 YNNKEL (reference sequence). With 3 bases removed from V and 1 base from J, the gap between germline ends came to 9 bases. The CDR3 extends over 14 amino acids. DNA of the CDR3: TGTGCCAGCAGCCAGGGACTTACGAACACTGAAGCTTTCTTT. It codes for CASSQGLTNTEAFF.

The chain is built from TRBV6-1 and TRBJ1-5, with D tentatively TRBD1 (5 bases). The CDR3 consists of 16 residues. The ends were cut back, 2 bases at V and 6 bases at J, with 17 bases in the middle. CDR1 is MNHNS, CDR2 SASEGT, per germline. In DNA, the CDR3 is TGTGCCAGCAGTGAAAGCCGAAGGGAGGGGCGTCAGCCCCAGCATTTT. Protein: CASSESRREGRQPQHF.

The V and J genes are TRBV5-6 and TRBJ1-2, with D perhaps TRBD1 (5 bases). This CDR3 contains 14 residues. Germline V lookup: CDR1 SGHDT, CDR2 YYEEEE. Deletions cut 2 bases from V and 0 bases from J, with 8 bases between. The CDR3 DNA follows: TGTGCCAGCAGCTTTGACAGCCCTAACTATGGCTACACCTTC. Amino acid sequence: CASSFDSPNYGYTF.

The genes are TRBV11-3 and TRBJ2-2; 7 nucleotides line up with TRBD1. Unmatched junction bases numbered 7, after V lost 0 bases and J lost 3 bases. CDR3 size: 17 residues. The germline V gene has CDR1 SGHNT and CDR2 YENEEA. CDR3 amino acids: CASSLDWRQGYTGELFF. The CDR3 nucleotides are TGTGCCAGCAGCTTAGATTGGCGACAGGGCTACACCGGGGAGCTGTTTTTT.

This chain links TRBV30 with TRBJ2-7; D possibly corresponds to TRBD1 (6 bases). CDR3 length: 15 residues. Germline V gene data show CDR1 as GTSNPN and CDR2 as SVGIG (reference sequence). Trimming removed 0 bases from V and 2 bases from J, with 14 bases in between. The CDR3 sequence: CAWSVVPGETYEQYF. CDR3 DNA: TGTGCCTGGAGTGTAGTGCCAGGGGAGACCTACGAGCAGTACTTC. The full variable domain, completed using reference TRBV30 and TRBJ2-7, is SQTIHQWPATLVQPVGSPLSLECTVEGTSNPNLYWYRQAAGRGLQLLFYSVGIGQISSEVPQNLSASRPQDRQFILSSKKLLLSDSGFYLCAWSVVPGETYEQYFGPGTRLTVT.

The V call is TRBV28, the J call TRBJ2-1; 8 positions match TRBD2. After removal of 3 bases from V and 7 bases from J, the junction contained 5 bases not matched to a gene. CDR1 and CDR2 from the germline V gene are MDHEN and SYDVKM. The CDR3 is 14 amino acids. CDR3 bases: TGTGCCAGCAGTTTGGGCGGGAGGAGGAATGAGCAGTTCTTC. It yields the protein CASSLGGRRNEQFF.

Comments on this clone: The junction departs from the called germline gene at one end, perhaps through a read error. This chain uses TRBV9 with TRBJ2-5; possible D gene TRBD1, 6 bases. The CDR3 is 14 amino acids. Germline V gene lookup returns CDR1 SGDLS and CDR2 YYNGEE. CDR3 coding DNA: TGTGCCAGCAGCCCAGGGGCGTACCACGAGACCCAGTACTTC. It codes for CASSPGAYHETQYF. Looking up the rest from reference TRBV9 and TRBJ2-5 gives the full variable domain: DSGVTQTPKHLITATGQRVTLRCSPRSGDLSVYWYQQSLDQGLQFLIQYYNGEERAKGNILERFSAQQFPDLHSELNLSSLELGDSALYFCASSPGAYHETQYFGPGTRLLVL.

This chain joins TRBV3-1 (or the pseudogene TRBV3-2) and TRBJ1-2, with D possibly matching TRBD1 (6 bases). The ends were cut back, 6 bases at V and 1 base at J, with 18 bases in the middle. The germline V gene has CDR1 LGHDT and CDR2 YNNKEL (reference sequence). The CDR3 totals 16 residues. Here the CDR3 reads CASRFSGTQINYGYTF. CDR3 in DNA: TGTGCCAGCAGGTTTTCCGGGACACAAATTAACTATGGCTACACCTTC.

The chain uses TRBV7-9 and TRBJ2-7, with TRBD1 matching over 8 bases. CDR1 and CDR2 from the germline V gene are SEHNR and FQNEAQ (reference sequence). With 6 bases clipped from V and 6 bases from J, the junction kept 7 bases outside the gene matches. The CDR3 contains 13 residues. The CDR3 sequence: CASSKGQEFEQYF. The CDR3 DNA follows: TGTGCCAGCAGTAAGGGACAGGAATTCGAGCAGTACTTC.

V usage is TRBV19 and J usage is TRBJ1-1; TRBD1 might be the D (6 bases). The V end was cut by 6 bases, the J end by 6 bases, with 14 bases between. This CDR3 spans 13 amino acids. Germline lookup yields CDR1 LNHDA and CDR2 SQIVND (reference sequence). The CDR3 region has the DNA TGTGCCAGTAGGAAAACAGGGCCCTCTGAAGCTTTCTTT. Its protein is CASRKTGPSEAFF.

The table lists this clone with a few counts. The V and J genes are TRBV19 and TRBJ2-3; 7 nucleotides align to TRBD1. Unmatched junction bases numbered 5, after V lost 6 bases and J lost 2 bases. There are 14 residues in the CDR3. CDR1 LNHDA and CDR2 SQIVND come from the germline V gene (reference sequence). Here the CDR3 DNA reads TGTGCCAGTAGCCGGGACAGATACACAGATACGCAGTATTTT. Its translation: CASSRDRYTDTQYF.

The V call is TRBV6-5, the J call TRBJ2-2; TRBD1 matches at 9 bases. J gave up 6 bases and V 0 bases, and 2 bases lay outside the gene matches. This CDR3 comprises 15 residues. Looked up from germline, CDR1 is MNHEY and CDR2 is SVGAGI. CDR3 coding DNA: TGTGCCAGCAGTTACTCAAGGGACAGGGCCGGGGAGCTGTTTTTT. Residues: CASSYSRDRAGELFF.

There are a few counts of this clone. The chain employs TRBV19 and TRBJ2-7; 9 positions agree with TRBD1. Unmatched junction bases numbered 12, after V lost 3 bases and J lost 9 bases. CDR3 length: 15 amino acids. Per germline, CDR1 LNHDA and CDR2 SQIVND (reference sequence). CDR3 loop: CASSIDGTGWGAQYF. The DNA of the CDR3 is TGTGCCAGTAGTATTGATGGGACAGGGTGGGGTGCGCAGTACTTC.